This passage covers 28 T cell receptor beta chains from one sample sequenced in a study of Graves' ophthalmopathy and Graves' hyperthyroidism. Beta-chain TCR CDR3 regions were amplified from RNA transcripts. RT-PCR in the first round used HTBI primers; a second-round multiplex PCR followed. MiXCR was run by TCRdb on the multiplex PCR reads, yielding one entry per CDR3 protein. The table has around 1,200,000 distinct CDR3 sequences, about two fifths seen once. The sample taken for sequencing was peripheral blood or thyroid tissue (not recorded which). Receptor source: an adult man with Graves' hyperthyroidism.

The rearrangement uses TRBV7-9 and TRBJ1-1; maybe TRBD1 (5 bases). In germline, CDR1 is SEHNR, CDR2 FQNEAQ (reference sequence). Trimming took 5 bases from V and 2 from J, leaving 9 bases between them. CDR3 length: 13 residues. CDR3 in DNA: TGTGCCAGCAGCACGACAGCTAACACTGAAGCTTTCTTT. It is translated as CASSTTANTEAFF.

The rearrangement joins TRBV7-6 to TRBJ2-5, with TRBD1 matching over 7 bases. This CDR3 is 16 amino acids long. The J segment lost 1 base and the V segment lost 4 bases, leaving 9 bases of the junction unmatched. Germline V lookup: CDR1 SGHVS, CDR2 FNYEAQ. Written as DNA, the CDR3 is TGTGCCAGCAGCTACGTTGGCAGGGGGTCCCAAGAGACCCAGTACTTC. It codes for CASSYVGRGSQETQYF.

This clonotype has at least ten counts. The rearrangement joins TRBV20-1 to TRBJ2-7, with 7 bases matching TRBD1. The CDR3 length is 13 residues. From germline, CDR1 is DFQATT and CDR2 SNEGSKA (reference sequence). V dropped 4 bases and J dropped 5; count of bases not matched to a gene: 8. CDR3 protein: CSANLDRANEQYF. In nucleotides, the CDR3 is TGCAGTGCTAATCTCGACAGGGCCAACGAGCAGTACTTC.

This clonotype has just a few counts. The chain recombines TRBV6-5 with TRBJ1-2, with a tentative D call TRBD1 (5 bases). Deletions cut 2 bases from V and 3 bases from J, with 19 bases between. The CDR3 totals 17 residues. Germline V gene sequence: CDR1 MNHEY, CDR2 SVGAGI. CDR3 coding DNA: TGTGCCAGCAGTTACGCCCCCGGGACGGAGGGCTACTATGGCTACACCTTC. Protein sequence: CASSYAPGTEGYYGYTF.

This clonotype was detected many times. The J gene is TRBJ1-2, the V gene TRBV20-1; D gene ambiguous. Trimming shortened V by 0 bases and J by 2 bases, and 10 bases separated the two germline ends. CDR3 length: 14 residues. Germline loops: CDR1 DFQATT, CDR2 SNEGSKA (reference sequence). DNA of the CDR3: TGCAGTGCTAGAGATCAAAGATCCAACTATGGCTACACCTTC. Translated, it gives CSARDQRSNYGYTF.

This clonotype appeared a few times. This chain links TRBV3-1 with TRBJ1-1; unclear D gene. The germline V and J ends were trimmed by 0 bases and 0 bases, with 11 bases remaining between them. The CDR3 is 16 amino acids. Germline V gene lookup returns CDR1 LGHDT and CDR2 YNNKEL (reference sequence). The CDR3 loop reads CASSQDIGRMNTEAFF. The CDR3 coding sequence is TGTGCCAGCAGCCAAGATATAGGGCGCATGAACACTGAAGCTTTCTTT.

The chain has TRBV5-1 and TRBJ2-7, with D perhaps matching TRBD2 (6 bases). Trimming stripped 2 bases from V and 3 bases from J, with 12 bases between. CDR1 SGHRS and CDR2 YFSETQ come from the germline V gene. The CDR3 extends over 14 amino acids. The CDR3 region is CASSFSGDNYEQYF. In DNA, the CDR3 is TGCGCCAGCAGCTTTAGCGGAGACAACTACGAGCAGTACTTC.

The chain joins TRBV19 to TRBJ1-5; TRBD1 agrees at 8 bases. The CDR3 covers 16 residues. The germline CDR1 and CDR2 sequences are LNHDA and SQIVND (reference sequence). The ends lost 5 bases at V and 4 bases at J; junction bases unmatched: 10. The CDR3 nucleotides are TGTGCCAGTAGTGGCACAGGGGGGCAGGTGAATCAGCCCCAGCATTTT. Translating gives CASSGTGGQVNQPQHF.

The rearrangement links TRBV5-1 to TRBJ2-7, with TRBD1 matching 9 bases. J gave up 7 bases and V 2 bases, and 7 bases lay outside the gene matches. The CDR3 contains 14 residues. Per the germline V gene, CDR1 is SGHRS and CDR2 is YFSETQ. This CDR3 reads CASSFTGQGGEQYF. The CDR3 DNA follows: TGCGCCAGCAGCTTTACGGGACAGGGAGGTGAGCAGTACTTC. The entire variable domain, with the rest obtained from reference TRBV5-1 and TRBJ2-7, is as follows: KAGVTQTPRYLIKTRGQQVTLSCSPISGHRSVSWYQQTPGQGLQFLFEYFSETQRNKGNFPGRFSGRQFSNSRSEMNVSTLELGDSALYLCASSFTGQGGEQYFGPGTRLTVT.

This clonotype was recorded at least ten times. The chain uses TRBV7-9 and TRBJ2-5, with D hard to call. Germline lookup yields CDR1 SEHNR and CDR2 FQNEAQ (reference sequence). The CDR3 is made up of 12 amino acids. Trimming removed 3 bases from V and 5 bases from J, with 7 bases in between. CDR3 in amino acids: CASSFSMETQYF. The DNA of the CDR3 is TGTGCCAGCAGCTTTAGTATGGAGACCCAGTACTTC.

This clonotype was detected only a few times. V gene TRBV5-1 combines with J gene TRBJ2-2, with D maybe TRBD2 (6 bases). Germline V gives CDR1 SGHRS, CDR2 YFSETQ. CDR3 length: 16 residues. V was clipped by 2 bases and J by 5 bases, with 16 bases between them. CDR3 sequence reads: CASSFGGESSTGELFF. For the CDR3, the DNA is TGCGCCAGCAGCTTTGGCGGGGAGTCATCAACCGGGGAGCTGTTTTTT.

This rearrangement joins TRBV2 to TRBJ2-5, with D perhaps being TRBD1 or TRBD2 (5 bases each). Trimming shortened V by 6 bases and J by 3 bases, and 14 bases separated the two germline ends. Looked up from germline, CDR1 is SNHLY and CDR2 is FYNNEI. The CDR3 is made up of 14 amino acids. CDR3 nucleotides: TGTGCCAGCAGCCAAGCCGGGGCAGAAGAGACCCAGTACTTC. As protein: CASSQAGAEETQYF.

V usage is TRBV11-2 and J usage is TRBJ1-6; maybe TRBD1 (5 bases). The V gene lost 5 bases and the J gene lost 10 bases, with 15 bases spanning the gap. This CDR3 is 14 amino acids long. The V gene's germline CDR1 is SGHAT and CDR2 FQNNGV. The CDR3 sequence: CASSTPGQGSPLHF. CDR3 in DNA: TGTGCCAGCAGCACGCCGGGTCAGGGCTCACCCCTCCACTTT.

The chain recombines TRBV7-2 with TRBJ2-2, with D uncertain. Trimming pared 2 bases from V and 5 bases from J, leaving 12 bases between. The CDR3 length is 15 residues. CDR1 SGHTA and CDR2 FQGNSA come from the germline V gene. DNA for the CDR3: TGTGCCAGCAGCTTAACCAGACACCAGACCGGGGAGCTGTTTTTT. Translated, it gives CASSLTRHQTGELFF.

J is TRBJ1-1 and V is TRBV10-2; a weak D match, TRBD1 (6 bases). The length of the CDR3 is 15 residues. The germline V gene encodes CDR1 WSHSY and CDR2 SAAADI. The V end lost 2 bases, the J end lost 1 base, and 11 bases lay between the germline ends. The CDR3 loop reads CASSEPDSTNTEAFF. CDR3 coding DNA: TGCGCCAGCAGTGAGCCGGACAGTACGAACACTGAAGCTTTCTTT.

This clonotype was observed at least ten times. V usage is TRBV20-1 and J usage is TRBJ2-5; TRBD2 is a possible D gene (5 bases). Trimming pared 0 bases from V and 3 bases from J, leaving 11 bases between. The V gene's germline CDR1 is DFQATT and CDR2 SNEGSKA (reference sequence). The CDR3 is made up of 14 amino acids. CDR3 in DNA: TGCAGTGCTAGAGATCGAAGCGGCAAAGAGACCCAGTACTTC. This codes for CSARDRSGKETQYF.

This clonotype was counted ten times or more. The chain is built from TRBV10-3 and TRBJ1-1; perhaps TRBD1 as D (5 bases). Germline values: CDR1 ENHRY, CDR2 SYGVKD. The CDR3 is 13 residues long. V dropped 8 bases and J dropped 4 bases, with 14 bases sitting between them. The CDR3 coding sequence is TGTGCCATCTTGGGGGTCTTGGGCACTGAAGCTTTCTTT. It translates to CAILGVLGTEAFF.

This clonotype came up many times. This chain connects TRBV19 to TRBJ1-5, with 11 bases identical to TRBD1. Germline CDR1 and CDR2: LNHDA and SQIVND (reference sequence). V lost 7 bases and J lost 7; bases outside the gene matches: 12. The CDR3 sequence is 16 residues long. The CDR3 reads CASNPPGTGGGQPQHF. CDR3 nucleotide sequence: TGTGCCAGTAACCCACCCGGGACAGGGGGTGGCCAGCCCCAGCATTTT.

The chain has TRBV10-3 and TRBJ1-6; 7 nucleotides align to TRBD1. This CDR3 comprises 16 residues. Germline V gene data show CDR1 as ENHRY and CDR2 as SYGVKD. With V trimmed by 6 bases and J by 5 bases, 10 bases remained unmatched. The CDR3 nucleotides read TGTGCCATCAGCCTGCTGAGGGGGCAGAATAATTCACCCCTCCACTTT. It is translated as CAISLLRGQNNSPLHF.

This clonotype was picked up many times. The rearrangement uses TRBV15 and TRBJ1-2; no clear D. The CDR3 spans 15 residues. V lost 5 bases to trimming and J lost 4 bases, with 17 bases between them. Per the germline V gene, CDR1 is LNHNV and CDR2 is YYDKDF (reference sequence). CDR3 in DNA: TGTGCCACCAGCCTTGGGAGAGGAGGGCTCTATGGCTACACCTTC. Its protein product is CATSLGRGGLYGYTF. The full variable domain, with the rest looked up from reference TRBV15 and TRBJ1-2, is DAMVIQNPRYQVTQFGKPVTLSCSQTLNHNVMYWYQQKSSQAPKLLFHYYDKDFNNEADTPDNFQSRRPNTSFCFLDIRSPGLGDTAMYLCATSLGRGGLYGYTFGSGTRLTVV.

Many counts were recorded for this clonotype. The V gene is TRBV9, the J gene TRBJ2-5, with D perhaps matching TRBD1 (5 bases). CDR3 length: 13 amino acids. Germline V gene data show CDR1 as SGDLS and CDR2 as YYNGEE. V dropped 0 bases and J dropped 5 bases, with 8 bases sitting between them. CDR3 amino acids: CASSVGGWETQYF. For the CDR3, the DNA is TGTGCCAGCAGCGTAGGGGGCTGGGAGACCCAGTACTTC.

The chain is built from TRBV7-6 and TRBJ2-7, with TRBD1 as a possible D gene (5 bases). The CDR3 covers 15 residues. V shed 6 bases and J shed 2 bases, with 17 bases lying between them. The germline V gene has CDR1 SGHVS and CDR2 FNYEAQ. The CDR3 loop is CASSSAGHVAYEQYF. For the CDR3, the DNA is TGTGCCAGCAGTTCCGCAGGGCATGTCGCCTACGAGCAGTACTTC.

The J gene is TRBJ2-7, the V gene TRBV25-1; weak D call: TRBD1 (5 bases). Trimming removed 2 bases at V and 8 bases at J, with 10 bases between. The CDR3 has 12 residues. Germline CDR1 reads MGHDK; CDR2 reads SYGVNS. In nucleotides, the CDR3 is TGTGCCAGCAGTGAACAGGGAAGTCAGCAGTACTTC. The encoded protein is CASSEQGSQQYF.

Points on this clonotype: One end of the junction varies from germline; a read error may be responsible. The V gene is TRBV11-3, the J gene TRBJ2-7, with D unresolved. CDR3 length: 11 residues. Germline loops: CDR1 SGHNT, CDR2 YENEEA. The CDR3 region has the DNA TGTGCCAGCAGCTTCGATAACGAGCATTACTTC. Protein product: CASSFDNEHYF.

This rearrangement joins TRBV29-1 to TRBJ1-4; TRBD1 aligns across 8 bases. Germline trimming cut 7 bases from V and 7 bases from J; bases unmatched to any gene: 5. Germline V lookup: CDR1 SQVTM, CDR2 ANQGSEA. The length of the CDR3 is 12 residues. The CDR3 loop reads CSGWTGFEKLFF. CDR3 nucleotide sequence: TGCAGCGGATGGACAGGGTTTGAAAAACTGTTTTTT.

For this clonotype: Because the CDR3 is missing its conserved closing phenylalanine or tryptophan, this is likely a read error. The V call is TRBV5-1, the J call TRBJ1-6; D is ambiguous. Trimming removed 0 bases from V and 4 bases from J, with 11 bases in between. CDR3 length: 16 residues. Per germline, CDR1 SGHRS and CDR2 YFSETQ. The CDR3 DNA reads TGCGCCAGCAGCTTGGACACAATGGATTATAATTCACCCCTCCACCTT. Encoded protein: CASSLDTMDYNSPLHL.

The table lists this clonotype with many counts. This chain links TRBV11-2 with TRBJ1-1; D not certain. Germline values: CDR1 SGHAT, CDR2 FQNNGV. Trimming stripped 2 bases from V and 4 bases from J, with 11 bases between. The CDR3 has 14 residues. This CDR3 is CASSLTPTGTEAFF. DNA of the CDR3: TGTGCCAGCAGCTTAACGCCAACTGGCACTGAAGCTTTCTTT.

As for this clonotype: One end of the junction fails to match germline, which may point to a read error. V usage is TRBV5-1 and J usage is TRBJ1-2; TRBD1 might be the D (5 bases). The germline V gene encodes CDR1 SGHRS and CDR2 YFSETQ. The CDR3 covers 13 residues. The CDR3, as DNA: TGCGCCAGCAGCCTGGGGACGGACTATGGCCACACCTTC. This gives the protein CASSLGTDYGHTF.